This T cell receptor (beta chain) is drawn from a study of T cell changes during pregnancy in multiple sclerosis. The assay was immunoSEQ multiplex PCR, and TCRdb's table has in-frame clones only and misses some. The sample shows about 50,000 clones, approximately 90% of them seen only once. The source material was CD8+ T cells from peripheral blood mononuclear cells, sampled after pregnancy. The receptor was derived from a female donor with multiple sclerosis, enrolled in a pregnancy study.

The CDR3 loop reads CASSQGPGEGAYNEQFF. The CDR3, as DNA: TGCGCCAGCAGCCAAGGCCCCGGGGAGGGCGCATACAATGAGCAGTTCTTC. The chain uses TRBV4-1 and TRBJ2-1; 7 nucleotides align to TRBD2. Unmatched junction bases numbered 10, after V lost 1 base and J lost 4 bases. The CDR3 sequence is 17 residues long. Germline V gives CDR1 MGHRA, CDR2 YSYEKL.